Listed here is a single T cell receptor beta chain. Its target is not known. This record belongs to a study of identical twins. Template switching (which added a universal primer site) was used, and cDNA carried unique molecular identifiers. TCRdb redid the calling of the 5' RACE reads with MiXCR, one entry per CDR3 protein. Among 550,000 to 700,000 distinct CDR3 sequences listed, 21% were seen once. The V gene lost 6 bases and the J gene lost 6 bases, with 11 bases spanning the gap. The CDR3 runs 12 residues. Germline CDR1 reads MNHEY; CDR2 reads SMNVEV (reference sequence). Study-level results: Invariant populations such as MAIT and iNKT cells could partly muddle zero-insertion analyses.

These data were likewise used in another study, on T cells expressing NK-cell markers. That study reports: Sorted CD3+CD56-NKG2C+, CD3+CD56+NKG2C+ and CD3+CD56+NKG2C- T cells supplied the TCR beta repertoires.

Sequenced input: PBMCs. The receptor was isolated from a young woman in good health. V is TRBV27 and J is TRBJ2-5; D assignment may be TRBD1 or TRBD2 (5 bases each). The CDR3 DNA reads TGTGCCAGCAGGGGGGTTTCGAAGACCCAGTACTTC. Its translation: CASRGVSKTQYF.